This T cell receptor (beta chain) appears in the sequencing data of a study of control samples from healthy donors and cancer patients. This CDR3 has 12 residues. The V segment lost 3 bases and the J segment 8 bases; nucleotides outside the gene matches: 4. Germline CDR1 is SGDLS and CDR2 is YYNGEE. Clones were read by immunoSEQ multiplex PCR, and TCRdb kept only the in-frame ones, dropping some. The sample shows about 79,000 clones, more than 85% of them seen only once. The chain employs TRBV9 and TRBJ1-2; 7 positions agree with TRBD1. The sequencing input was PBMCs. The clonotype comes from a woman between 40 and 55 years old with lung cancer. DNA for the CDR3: TGTGCCAGCAGCGCACAGGACAGGGGCTACACCTTC. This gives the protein CASSAQDRGYTF.